The 26 T cell receptor beta chains listed next were all sequenced from one sample in a study of early T cells in non-severe SARS-CoV-2 infection. TCRdb itself ran the 5' RACE reads through MiXCR, one entry per CDR3 protein. The sample includes 35,000 to 45,000 distinct CDR3 sequences, about 5.9% seen only once; the top ten take about 8.3%. The sample here was whole blood, taken at baseline. These receptors originate from an adult who was a healthcare worker with PCR-confirmed SARS-CoV-2 infection or an uninfected control (not recorded which).

In this sample, this clonotype turned up many times. This chain connects TRBV4-1 to TRBJ2-1; a weak D match, TRBD1 (5 bases). The germline gives CDR1 MGHRA, CDR2 YSYEKL. CDR3 length: 13 amino acids. V dropped 0 bases and J dropped 14 bases, with 14 bases sitting between them. CDR3 nucleotide sequence: TGCGCCAGCAGCCAAGACCTCAGGGAAGCGAAGTTCTTC. Encoded protein: CASSQDLREAKFF.

The V gene is TRBV20-1, the J gene TRBJ2-7, with 8 bases fitting TRBD2. With V trimmed by 4 bases and J by 3 bases, 8 bases remained unmatched. This CDR3 has 14 amino acids. Germline V gene data show CDR1 as DFQATT and CDR2 as SNEGSKA (reference sequence). For the CDR3, the DNA is TGCAGTGCTACCTCAAGAAGCGGGGGCTACGAGCAGTACTTC. The encoded protein is CSATSRSGGYEQYF.

Ten or more counts support this clonotype. The rearrangement uses TRBV6-1 and TRBJ2-1; 7 nucleotides match TRBD2. The V and J ends lost 6 bases and 5 bases, in that order; junction bases with no gene match: 13. This CDR3 region has 16 residues. Germline V gene sequence: CDR1 MNHNS, CDR2 SASEGT. CDR3 bases: TGTGCCAGCAGCCCCCGCGCAGCGGGGTATCACAATGAGCAGTTCTTC. The encoded protein is CASSPRAAGYHNEQFF.

This clonotype was seen ten or more times. The V call is TRBV6-4, the J call TRBJ2-5, with a possible D match to TRBD1 (6 bases). The CDR3 has 12 amino acids. The V gene lost 8 bases and the J gene lost 5 bases, with 12 bases spanning the gap. Germline lookup yields CDR1 MRHNA and CDR2 SNTAGT. In DNA, the CDR3 is TGTGCCAGCGTGACAGGAGTGGAGACCCAGTACTTC. Protein product: CASVTGVETQYF.

In this sample, this clonotype turned up many times. This chain joins TRBV6-2 or TRBV6-3 and TRBJ2-4, with 10 bases aligning to TRBD1. Per the germline V gene, CDR1 is MNHEY and CDR2 is SVGEGT. CDR3 length: 14 amino acids. V shed 10 bases, J shed 4 bases, and the junction held 7 bases outside the gene matches. CDR3 amino acids: CATFPGQGKNIQYF. The DNA for the CDR3 is TGTGCCACCTTCCCGGGACAGGGGAAAAACATTCAGTACTTC.

This clonotype has at least ten counts. V usage is TRBV21-1 and J usage is TRBJ2-2; TRBD1 was called by the table and not checked on the DNA. TRBV21-1 is listed as a pseudogene. CDR3 length equals 19 residues. CDR3 coding DNA: TGTGCCAGCAGCAGGGCAACGCTTCAGGGGGCCACGAACACCGGGGAGCTGTTTTTT. Translating gives CASSRATLQGATNTGELFF.

This clonotype was detected ten times or more. The rearrangement joins TRBV6-5 to TRBJ1-1, with D unresolved. Germline V gives CDR1 MNHEY, CDR2 SVGAGI. Trimming shortened V by 2 bases and J by 2 bases, and 6 bases separated the two germline ends. The CDR3 consists of 13 residues. The DNA of the CDR3 is TGTGCCAGCAGTTACAGGGTAAACACTGAAGCTTTCTTT. It codes for CASSYRVNTEAFF.

This clonotype came up a few times. The rearrangement links TRBV5-1 to TRBJ2-1; no clear D gene. Trimming left V 1 base short and J 12 bases short, with 11 bases between. This CDR3 comprises 12 residues. In germline, CDR1 is SGHRS, CDR2 YFSETQ. The CDR3 DNA is TGCGCCAGCAGCTTGTCGCTGGATTGGCAGTTCTTC. Its translation is CASSLSLDWQFF.

This clonotype was recorded a few times. J is TRBJ2-2 and V is TRBV9, with 13 nucleotides matching TRBD2. This CDR3 is built from 15 residues. Germline values: CDR1 SGDLS, CDR2 YYNGEE. The V and J ends lost 3 bases and 7 bases, in that order; junction bases with no gene match: 3. In nucleotides, the CDR3 is TGTGCCAGCAGCGCGGGACTAGCGGGGATCGGGGAGCTGTTTTTT. It yields the protein CASSAGLAGIGELFF.

This clonotype was recorded a few times. The chain employs TRBV18 and TRBJ1-4, with D maybe TRBD1 (6 bases). With 6 bases removed from V and 0 bases from J, the gap between germline ends came to 11 bases. CDR3 length: 15 amino acids. Germline CDR1 and CDR2: KGHSH and LQKENI. Here the CDR3 DNA reads TGTGCCAGCTCGAAAGACAGGCCAACTAATGAAAAACTGTTTTTT. Its protein is CASSKDRPTNEKLFF.

This clonotype was recorded at least ten times. The chain uses TRBV5-4 and TRBJ2-1; TRBD1 is a possible D gene (6 bases). Germline-derived CDR1 and CDR2 are SGHNT and YYREEE (reference sequence). V lost 0 bases to trimming and J lost 6 bases, with 10 bases between them. CDR3 length: 14 residues. The CDR3 coding sequence is TGTGCCAGCAGCTTGGGGGGGCCACCCAATGAGCAGTTCTTC. It is translated as CASSLGGPPNEQFF.

This clonotype was counted a few times. J is TRBJ2-3 and V is TRBV5-1; D may be TRBD2 (6 bases). Between the trimmed V and J ends, which lost 3 bases and 3 bases, there was a span of 8 bases. Per germline, CDR1 SGHRS and CDR2 YFSETQ. The CDR3 sequence is 13 residues long. This chain's CDR3 is CASSSGGTDTQYF. The CDR3 DNA is TGCGCCAGCAGCTCAGGAGGGACAGATACGCAGTATTTT.

This clonotype was detected many times. V and J are TRBV27 and TRBJ2-7, with D tentatively TRBD1 or TRBD2 (5 bases each). CDR3 size: 18 residues. CDR1 is MNHEY, CDR2 SMNVEV, per germline (reference sequence). V lost 0 bases, J lost 6 bases, and 24 bases lay in between. CDR3 amino acids: CASSLSFSQRGAKGEQYF. As DNA, the CDR3 is TGTGCCAGCAGTTTATCCTTTTCCCAACGAGGGGCCAAGGGCGAGCAGTACTTC.

The chain has TRBV20-1 and TRBJ2-1; 11 nucleotides match TRBD2. Trimming at V came to 3 bases and at J to 8 bases, leaving 3 bases not matched to a gene. Per germline, CDR1 DFQATT and CDR2 SNEGSKA (reference sequence). The length of the CDR3 is 13 residues. The CDR3 DNA sequence: TGCAGTGCTAGGCTAGCGGGGGGAGATGAGCAGTTCTTC. Translated, it gives CSARLAGGDEQFF.

Comments on this clonotype: Given a much more abundant clone one base away, this may be a read error. The chain carries TRBV10-3 and TRBJ1-5, with 8 positions matching TRBD1. There are 14 residues in the CDR3. Per the germline V gene, CDR1 is ENHRY and CDR2 is SYGVKD. The DNA for the CDR3 is TGTGCCATCAGCCCGACAGGGGACAATCAGCCCCAGCAGTTT. Translation gives CAISPTGDNQPQQF.

This clonotype was counted only a few times. The chain is built from TRBV4-1 and TRBJ2-3, with TRBD2 identical over 9 bases. The CDR3 runs 15 residues. V gave up 1 base and J gave up 4 bases; unmatched junction bases: 3. Germline loops: CDR1 MGHRA, CDR2 YSYEKL. In nucleotides, the CDR3 is TGCGCCAGCAGCCAAGGGGGACTAGCCCCAGATACGCAGTATTTT. It yields the protein CASSQGGLAPDTQYF.

The chain recombines TRBV9 with TRBJ2-1, with 13 bases identical to TRBD2. V dropped 2 bases and J dropped 8; count of bases not matched to a gene: 4. This CDR3 has 15 amino acids. Per the germline V gene, CDR1 is SGDLS and CDR2 is YYNGEE. The CDR3, as DNA: TGTGCCAGCAGCGTCGGGACTAGCGGGGAGGATGAGCAGTTCTTC. It translates to CASSVGTSGEDEQFF.

The chain joins TRBV7-9 to TRBJ1-4; weak D call: TRBD1 (6 bases). The germline V gene has CDR1 SEHNR and CDR2 FQNEAQ (reference sequence). The CDR3 consists of 14 residues. The V end was cut by 2 bases, the J end by 7 bases, with 11 bases between. The CDR3 bases are TGTGCCAGCAGCTTAACACAGGGCGGTGAAAAACTGTTTTTT. Translated: CASSLTQGGEKLFF.

This clonotype has a count of ten or more. The chain joins TRBV20-1 to TRBJ2-5; D is uncertain. Germline V gives CDR1 DFQATT, CDR2 SNEGSKA (reference sequence). Trimming removed 0 bases from V and 5 bases from J, with 10 bases in between. There are 13 residues in the CDR3. The chain's CDR3 is CSARDWYKETQYF. The CDR3 coding sequence is TGCAGTGCTAGAGATTGGTATAAGGAGACCCAGTACTTC.

The table lists this clonotype with many counts. This sequence joins TRBV12-3 or TRBV12-4 and TRBJ2-1, with D possibly TRBD1 on 6 matching bases. CDR3 size: 16 residues. The V end lost 7 bases, the J end lost 3 bases, and 19 bases lay between the germline ends. CDR3 amino acids: CASTWGLPPYYNEQFF. The CDR3 coding sequence is TGTGCCAGCACCTGGGGGCTCCCACCGTACTACAATGAGCAGTTCTTC.

The chain is built from TRBV11-2 and TRBJ1-6; 8 bases map to TRBD1. CDR3 length: 15 residues. Germline V lookup: CDR1 SGHAT, CDR2 FQNNGV. Trimming at V came to 1 base and at J to 10 bases, leaving 6 bases not matched to a gene. The CDR3 sequence is CASSLGRQGTSPLHF. Here the CDR3 DNA reads TGTGCCAGCAGCTTAGGTCGACAGGGGACATCACCCCTCCACTTT.

The chain links TRBV9 to TRBJ2-2, with D unresolved. The V end was cut by 0 bases, the J end by 1 base, with 7 bases between. The CDR3 consists of 15 residues. The germline V gene encodes CDR1 SGDLS and CDR2 YYNGEE. The DNA of the CDR3 is TGTGCCAGCAGCGTAGCCAGTTTGAACACCGGGGAGCTGTTTTTT. Its translation is CASSVASLNTGELFF.

This clonotype was counted many times. The chain's CDR3 is CSATGGYETQYF. CDR3 in DNA: TGCAGTGCGACAGGGGGCTATGAGACCCAGTACTTC. The genes are TRBV20-1 and TRBJ2-5; 10 nucleotides align to TRBD1. Germline lookup yields CDR1 DFQATT and CDR2 SNEGSKA (reference sequence). V was clipped by 6 bases and J by 5 bases; unmatched bases: 3. The CDR3 contains 12 residues.

This clonotype was seen a handful of times. The chain recombines TRBV28 with TRBJ2-1; D gene uncertain. CDR1 is MDHEN, CDR2 SYDVKM, per germline. Trimming took off 2 bases at V and 1 base at J, with 6 bases between the two ends. This CDR3 is 14 amino acids long. Here the CDR3 reads CASSLTRSYNEQFF. In nucleotides, the CDR3 is TGTGCCAGCAGTTTAACCCGTTCCTACAATGAGCAGTTCTTC.

V usage is TRBV28 and J usage is TRBJ2-3; TRBD2 aligns across 12 bases. CDR1 and CDR2 from the germline V gene are MDHEN and SYDVKM. V gave up 9 bases and J gave up 6 bases; unmatched junction bases: 7. The CDR3 consists of 14 residues. In DNA, the CDR3 is TGTGCCAGTAAGACTAGCGGGGGTGGGGATACGCAGTATTTT. Its protein product is CASKTSGGGDTQYF.

The J gene is TRBJ2-1, the V gene TRBV7-6, with a weak D call TRBD2 (6 bases). Deletions cut 5 bases from V and 3 bases from J, with 20 bases between. CDR3 length: 17 amino acids. CDR1 and CDR2 from the germline V gene are SGHVS and FNYEAQ. CDR3 DNA sequence: TGTGCCAGCAGCCGAACAAGTAGTAGCGGCTACTACAATGAGCAGTTCTTC. This sequence encodes CASSRTSSSGYYNEQFF.